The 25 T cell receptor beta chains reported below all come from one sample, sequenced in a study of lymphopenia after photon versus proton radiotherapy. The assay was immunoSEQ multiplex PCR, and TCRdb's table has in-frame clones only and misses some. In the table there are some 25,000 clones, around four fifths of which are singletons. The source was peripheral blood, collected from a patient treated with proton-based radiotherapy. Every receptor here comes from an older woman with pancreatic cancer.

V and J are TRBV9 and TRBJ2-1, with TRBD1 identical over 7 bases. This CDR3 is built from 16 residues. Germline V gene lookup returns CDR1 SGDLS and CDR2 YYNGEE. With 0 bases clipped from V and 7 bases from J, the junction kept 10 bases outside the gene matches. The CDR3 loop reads CASSVVSGGVGNEQFF. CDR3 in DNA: TGTGCCAGCAGCGTAGTTTCAGGGGGAGTCGGGAATGAGCAGTTCTTC.

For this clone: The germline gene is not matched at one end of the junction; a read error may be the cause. CDR3 protein: CASSQVGSGSTGTQYF. The CDR3 DNA sequence: TGTGCCAGCAGCCAAGTCGGGAGCGGAAGCACAGGTACGCAGTATTTT. The V gene is TRBV4-2, the J gene TRBJ2-3, with D possibly TRBD2 on 6 matching bases. This CDR3 has 16 amino acids. Germline V CDR1 and CDR2: LGHNA, YNFKEQ.

The DNA for the CDR3 is TGTGCTGCGGGCAGGGGGCCCATTGGCTATGGCTACACCTTC. The encoded protein is CAAGRGPIGYGYTF. The chain has TRBV28 and TRBJ1-2; 8 bases are a match to TRBD1. The CDR3 contains 14 residues. Germline CDR1 and CDR2: MDHEN and SYDVKM.

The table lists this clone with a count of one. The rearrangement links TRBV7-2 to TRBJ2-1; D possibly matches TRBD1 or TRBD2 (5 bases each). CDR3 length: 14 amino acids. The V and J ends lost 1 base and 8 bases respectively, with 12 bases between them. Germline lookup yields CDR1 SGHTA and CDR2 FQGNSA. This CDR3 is CASSLVGEGHEQFF. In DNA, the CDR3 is TGTGCCAGCAGCTTAGTGGGTGAGGGACATGAGCAGTTCTTC.

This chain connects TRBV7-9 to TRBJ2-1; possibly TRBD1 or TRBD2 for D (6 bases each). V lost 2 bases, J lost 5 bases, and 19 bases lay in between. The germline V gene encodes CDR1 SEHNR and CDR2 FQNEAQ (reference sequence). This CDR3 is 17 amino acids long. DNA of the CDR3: TGTGCCAGCAGCTTAAGGAGCGGGCAGGGGAAAGACAATGAGCAGTTCTTC. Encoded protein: CASSLRSGQGKDNEQFF.

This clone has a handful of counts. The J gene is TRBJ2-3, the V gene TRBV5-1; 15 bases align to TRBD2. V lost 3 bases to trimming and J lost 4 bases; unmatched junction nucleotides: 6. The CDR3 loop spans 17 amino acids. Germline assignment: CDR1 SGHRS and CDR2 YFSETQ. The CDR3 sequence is CASSSGLAGGLADTQYF. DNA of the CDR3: TGCGCCAGCAGCTCGGGACTAGCGGGAGGCCTCGCAGATACGCAGTATTTT.

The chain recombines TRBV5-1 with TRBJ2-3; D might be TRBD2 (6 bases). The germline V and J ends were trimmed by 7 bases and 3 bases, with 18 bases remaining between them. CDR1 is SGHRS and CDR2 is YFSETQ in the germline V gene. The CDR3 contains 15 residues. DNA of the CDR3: TGCGCCAGCCGTTTGGGGGGACCGGGGACAGATACGCAGTATTTT. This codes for CASRLGGPGTDTQYF.

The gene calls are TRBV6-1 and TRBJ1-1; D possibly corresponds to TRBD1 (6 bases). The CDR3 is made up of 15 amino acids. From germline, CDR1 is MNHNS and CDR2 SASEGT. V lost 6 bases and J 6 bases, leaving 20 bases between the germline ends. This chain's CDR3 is CASSLEGGSISEAFF. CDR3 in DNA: TGTGCCAGCAGCCTCGAGGGGGGCAGCATTTCTGAAGCTTTCTTT.

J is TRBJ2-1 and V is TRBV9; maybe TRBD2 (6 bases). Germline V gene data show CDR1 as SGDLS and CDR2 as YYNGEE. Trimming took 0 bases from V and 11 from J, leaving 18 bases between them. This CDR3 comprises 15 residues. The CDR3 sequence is CASSVDGSSNRKQFF. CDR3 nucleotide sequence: TGTGCCAGCAGCGTAGACGGGAGCTCTAACCGAAAGCAGTTCTTC.

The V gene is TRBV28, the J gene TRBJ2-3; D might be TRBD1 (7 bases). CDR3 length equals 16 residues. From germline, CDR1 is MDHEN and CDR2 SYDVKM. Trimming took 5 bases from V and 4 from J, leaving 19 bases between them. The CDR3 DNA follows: TGTGCCAGCAGTCCCACCTGGGGCAGGGGGGCAGATACGCAGTATTTT. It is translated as CASSPTWGRGADTQYF.

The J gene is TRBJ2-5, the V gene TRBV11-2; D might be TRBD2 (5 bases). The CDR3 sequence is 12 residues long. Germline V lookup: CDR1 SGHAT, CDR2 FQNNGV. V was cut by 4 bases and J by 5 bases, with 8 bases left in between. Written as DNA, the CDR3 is TGTGCCAGCAGCTCCAAGCGGGAGACCCAGTACTTC. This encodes CASSSKRETQYF.

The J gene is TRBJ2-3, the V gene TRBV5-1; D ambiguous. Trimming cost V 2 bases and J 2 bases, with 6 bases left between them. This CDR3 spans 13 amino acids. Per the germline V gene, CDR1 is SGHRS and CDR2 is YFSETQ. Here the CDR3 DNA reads TGCGCCAGCAGCTTCGAAGCCACAGATACGCAGTATTTT. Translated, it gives CASSFEATDTQYF.

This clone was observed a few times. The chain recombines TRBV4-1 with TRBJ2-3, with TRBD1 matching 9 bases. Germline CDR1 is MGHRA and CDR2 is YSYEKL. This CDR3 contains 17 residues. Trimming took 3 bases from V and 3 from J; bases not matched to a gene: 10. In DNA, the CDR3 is TGCGCCAGCAGCCATAGCTTACAGGGGGCGCAGACAGATACGCAGTATTTT. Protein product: CASSHSLQGAQTDTQYF.

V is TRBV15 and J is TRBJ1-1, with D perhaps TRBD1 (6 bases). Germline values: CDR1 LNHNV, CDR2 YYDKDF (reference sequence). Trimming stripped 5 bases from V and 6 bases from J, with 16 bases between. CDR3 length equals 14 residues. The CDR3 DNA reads TGTGCCACCAGCCAAGGGGGGGGAAGCGCTGAAGCTTTCTTT. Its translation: CATSQGGGSAEAFF.

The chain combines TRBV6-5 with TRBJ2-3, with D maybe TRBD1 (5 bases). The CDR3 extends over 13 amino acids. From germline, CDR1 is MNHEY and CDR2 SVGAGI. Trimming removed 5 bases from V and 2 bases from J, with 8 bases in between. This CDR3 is CASSDSNTDTQYF. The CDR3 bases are TGTGCCAGCAGTGACAGCAACACAGATACGCAGTATTTT.

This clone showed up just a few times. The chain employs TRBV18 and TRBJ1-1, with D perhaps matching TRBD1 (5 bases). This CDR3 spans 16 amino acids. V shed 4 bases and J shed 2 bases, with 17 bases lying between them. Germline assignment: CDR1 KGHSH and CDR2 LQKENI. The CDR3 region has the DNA TGTGCCAGCTCACGCGCCCTTGACAGAACTAACACTGAAGCTTTCTTT. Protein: CASSRALDRTNTEAFF. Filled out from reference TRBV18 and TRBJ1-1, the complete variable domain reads NAGVMQNPRHLVRRRGQEARLRCSPMKGHSHVYWYRQLPEEGLKFMVYLQKENIIDESGMPKERFSAEFPKEGPSILRIQQVVRGDSAAYFCASSRALDRTNTEAFFGQGTRLTVV.

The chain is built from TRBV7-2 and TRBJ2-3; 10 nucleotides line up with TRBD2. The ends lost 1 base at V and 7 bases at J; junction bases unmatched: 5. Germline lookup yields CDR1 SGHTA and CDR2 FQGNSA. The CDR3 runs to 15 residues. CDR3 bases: TGTGCCAGCAGCTTAGTTCTAGCGGGAGCTAATACGCAGTATTTT. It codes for CASSLVLAGANTQYF.

The CDR3 DNA follows: TGTGCCAGCAGGCGACAGGGTTCGGGCGAGCAGTACTTC. Translating gives CASRRQGSGEQYF. The chain uses TRBV28 and TRBJ2-7, with 7 nucleotides matching TRBD1. Unmatched junction bases numbered 8, after V lost 6 bases and J lost 6 bases. The CDR3 extends over 13 amino acids. CDR1 and CDR2 from the germline V gene are MDHEN and SYDVKM.

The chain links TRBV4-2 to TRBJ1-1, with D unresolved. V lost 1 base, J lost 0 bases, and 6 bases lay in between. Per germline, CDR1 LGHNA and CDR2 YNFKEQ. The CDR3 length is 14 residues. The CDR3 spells CASSQGHMNTEAFF. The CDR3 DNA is TGTGCCAGCAGCCAAGGGCACATGAACACTGAAGCTTTCTTT.

CDR3 nucleotides: TGTGCCAGCAGCCAAAGGGACAGGGGGGGCACTGAAGCTTTCTTT. It codes for CASSQRDRGGTEAFF. The gene calls are TRBV11-3 and TRBJ1-1, with 11 bases lining up with TRBD1. This CDR3 is built from 15 residues. Germline V gives CDR1 SGHNT, CDR2 YENEEA. V was pared by 5 bases and J by 4 bases, with 6 bases of the junction left unmatched.

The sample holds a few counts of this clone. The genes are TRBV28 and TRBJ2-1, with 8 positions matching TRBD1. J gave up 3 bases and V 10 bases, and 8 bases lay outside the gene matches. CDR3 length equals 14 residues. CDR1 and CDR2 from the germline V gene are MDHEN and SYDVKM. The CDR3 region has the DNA TGTGCCAATTCGGACAGGGAGGTCTACAATGAGCAGTTCTTC. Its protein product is CANSDREVYNEQFF.

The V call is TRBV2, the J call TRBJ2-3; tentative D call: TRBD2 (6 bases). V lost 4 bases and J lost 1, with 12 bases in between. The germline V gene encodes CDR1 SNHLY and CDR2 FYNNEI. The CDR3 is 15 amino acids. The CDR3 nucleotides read TGTGCCAGCAGTGTGGACGGGAGCGGCACAGATACGCAGTATTTT. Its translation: CASSVDGSGTDTQYF. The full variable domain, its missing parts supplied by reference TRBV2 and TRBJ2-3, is EPEVTQTPSHQVTQMGQEVILRCVPISNHLYFYWYRQILGQKVEFLVSFYNNEISEKSEIFDDQFSVERPDGSNFTLKIRSTKLEDSAMYFCASSVDGSGTDTQYFGPGTRLTVL.

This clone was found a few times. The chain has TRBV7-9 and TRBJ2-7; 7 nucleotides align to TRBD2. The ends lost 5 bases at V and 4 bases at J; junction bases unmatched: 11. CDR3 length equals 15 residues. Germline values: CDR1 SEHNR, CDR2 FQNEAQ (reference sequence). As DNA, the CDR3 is TGTGCCAGCAGCCCCCTCGGGGGGACTCATTACGAGCAGTACTTC. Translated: CASSPLGGTHYEQYF.

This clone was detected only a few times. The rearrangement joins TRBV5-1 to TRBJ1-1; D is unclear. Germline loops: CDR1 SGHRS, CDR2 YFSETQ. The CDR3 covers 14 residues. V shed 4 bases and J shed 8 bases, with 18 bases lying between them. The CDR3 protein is CASSAERAAREAFF. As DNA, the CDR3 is TGCGCCAGCAGCGCCGAACGGGCCGCCCGGGAAGCTTTCTTT.

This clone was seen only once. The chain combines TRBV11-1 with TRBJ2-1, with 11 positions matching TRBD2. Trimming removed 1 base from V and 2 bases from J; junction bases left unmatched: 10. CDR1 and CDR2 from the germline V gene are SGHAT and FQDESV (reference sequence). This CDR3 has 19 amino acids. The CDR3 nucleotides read TGTGCCAGCAGCTTAGGCCCTCCACTAGCGGGAGAACCCTACAATGAGCAGTTCTTC. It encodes CASSLGPPLAGEPYNEQFF.